A selection of T cell receptor beta chains follows, all from one sample in a study of blood T cell repertoires in COVID-19. Here immunoSEQ multiplex PCR was the method, and the copy in TCRdb shows in-frame clones only, minus some. The table records about 150,000 clones, roughly 88% of them present only once. The specimen was peripheral blood. These receptors were taken from a woman aged 50 to 65 with acute or convalescent COVID-19. The CDR3 runs from the conserved cysteine through the conserved F or W. The D gene is left open where the match is weak. Clone size is stated in some rows and not others, as once, few, many or a class when expanded.

J gene	V gene	D gene	clone size	CDR3 DNA	CDR3 protein
TRBJ2-2	TRBV4-3	TRBD1	NA	TGCGCCAGCAGCCAGAGACAGGGGGCAGGCACCGGGGAGCTGTTTTTT	CASSQRQGAGTGELFF
TRBJ2-7	TRBV5-6	TRBD2	few	TGTGCCAGCAGCCCACTAGCGGACAAATACGAGCAGTACTTC	CASSPLADKYEQYF
TRBJ1-4	TRBV6-5	TRBD1	NA	TGTGCCAGCAGTTACGGTCAGGGGGCTAATGAAAAACTGTTTTTT	CASSYGQGANEKLFF
TRBJ2-1	TRBV7-3	TRBD1	NA	TGTGCCAGCAGTTCTTACTTAGGGGGCTCCAGCAATGAGCAGTTCTTC	CASSSYLGGSSNEQFF
TRBJ2-5	TRBV2	TRBD1	NA	TGTGCCAGCAGGGACAGGGGAAGTGAAGAGACCCAGTACTTC	CASRDRGSEETQYF
TRBJ1-6	TRBV29-1	TRBD1	few	TGCAGCGTTAGACAGGGAGGTGATAATTCACCCCTCCACTTT	CSVRQGGDNSPLHF
TRBJ2-1	TRBV9	NA	NA	TGTGCCAGCAGCGTCCAATCTGGCCATGAGCAGTTCTTC	CASSVQSGHEQFF
TRBJ1-4	TRBV3-1/TRBV3-2	TRBD1	NA	TGTGCCAGCAGCCAAAACAGGGGTGAAAAACTGTTTTTT	CASSQNRGEKLFF
TRBJ2-1	TRBV7-2	NA	once	TGTGCCAGCAGCTTAGATGGCAGGGCAGCGTACAATGAGCAGTTCTTC	CASSLDGRAAYNEQFF
TRBJ2-2	TRBV24-1	TRBD1	NA	TGTGCCACCAGTGAAACTGGACAGGGGAACACCGGGGAGCTGTTTTTT	CATSETGQGNTGELFF
TRBJ2-7	TRBV5-4	NA	NA	TGTGCCAGCAGCTTGGGCGGGCTAAGCTCCTACGAGCAGTACTTC	CASSLGGLSSYEQYF
TRBJ1-5	TRBV5-1	NA	NA	TGCGCCAGCAGCTTGTCGGGGAGTCAGCCCCAGCATTTT	CASSLSGSQPQHF
TRBJ1-4	TRBV5-1	TRBD1	NA	TGCGCCAGCAGTTCACAGGGGGCGGGTGAAAAACTGTTTTTT	CASSSQGAGEKLFF
TRBJ2-3	TRBV5-1	TRBD2	once	TGCGCCAGCAGCTTGGGACTAGCCAGTAGCACAGATACGCAGTATTTT	CASSLGLASSTDTQYF
TRBJ2-7	TRBV10-2	TRBD1	NA	TGCGCCAGCACCCCGGGACAGGGAGGCGAGCAGTACTTC	CASTPGQGGEQYF
TRBJ1-1	TRBV5-1	NA	NA	TGCGCCAGCAGCTCGCAGGGGCAGGGGAACACTGAAGCTTTCTTT	CASSSQGQGNTEAFF
TRBJ2-7	TRBV5-1	NA	NA	TGCGCCAGCAGCTTGGACGAGTGGCGGGCCGGCCACGAGCAGTACTTC	CASSLDEWRAGHEQYF
TRBJ2-7	TRBV10-2	TRBD2	NA	TGCGCCAGCAGTCTTAGCGGGGGATCCTACGAGCAGTACTTC	CASSLSGGSYEQYF
TRBJ1-1	TRBV11-2	NA	NA	TGTGCCAGCAGCTTAGATGTCTCCCTTCCAGGGGACACTGAAGCTTTCTTT	CASSLDVSLPGDTEAFF
TRBJ2-3	TRBV3-1/TRBV3-2	TRBD2	NA	TGTGCCAGCAGCCTAAGAAAGACTAGCGGAATGGATACGCAGTATTTT	CASSLRKTSGMDTQYF
TRBJ2-7	TRBV11-1	TRBD2	NA	TGTGCCAGCAGCACGACGACTAGCGGGGGTTACGAGCAGTACTTC	CASSTTTSGGYEQYF
TRBJ1-3	TRBV9	NA	NA	TGTGCCAGCAGCTCGGAGCCTGGAAACACCATATATTTT	CASSSEPGNTIYF
TRBJ2-7	TRBV5-1	NA	NA	TGCGCCAGCAGCTTGGCCGGCGGAGGGGGCGCGGGCGAGCAGTACTTC	CASSLAGGGGAGEQYF
TRBJ1-1	TRBV9	TRBD1	NA	TGTGCCAGCAGCGCAGGGGGCGCGGTGACTGAAGCTTTCTTT	CASSAGGAVTEAFF
TRBJ1-2	TRBV14	TRBD1	many	TGTGCCAGCAGCCTCGGGACAGATTATGGCTACACCTTC	CASSLGTDYGYTF
TRBJ1-1	TRBV9	NA	NA	TGTGCCAGCAGCGTAGCTGACTACACTGAAGCTTTCTTT	CASSVADYTEAFF
TRBJ2-5	TRBV27	TRBD1	NA	TGTGCCAGCAGTTGGACAGGGGGCGAGACCCAGTACTTC	CASSWTGGETQYF
TRBJ2-1	TRBV3-1/TRBV3-2	TRBD2	NA	TGTGCCAGCAGCCAAGAGCCGACTAGCGGGAGTCTGCAGTTCTTC	CASSQEPTSGSLQFF
TRBJ2-1	TRBV6-1	TRBD2	NA	TGTGCCAGCAGTGTATTAGCGGGTGGTGCCTACAATGAGCAGTTCTTC	CASSVLAGGAYNEQFF
TRBJ2-7	TRBV18	TRBD1	NA	TGTGCCAGCTCACCCTCCGGGACAGGTTTCCACGAGCAGTACTTC	CASSPSGTGFHEQYF
TRBJ1-4	TRBV2	NA	once	TGTGCCAGCAGTCGAGACCCCCGGGGGGTCATTGCAACTAATGAAAAACTGTTTTTT	CASSRDPRGVIATNEKLFF
TRBJ1-6	TRBV28	NA	NA	TGTGCCAGCAGTTTAACTCGCAATAATTCACCCCTCCACTTT	CASSLTRNNSPLHF
TRBJ1-4	TRBV7-2	TRBD1	once	TGTGCCAGCAACCGGGACAGGGCCGAAAAACTGTTTTTT	CASNRDRAEKLFF
TRBJ2-5	TRBV3-1/TRBV3-2	TRBD1	NA	TGTGCCAGCAGCCAAGGATCAGGGGGGACCCAGTACTTC	CASSQGSGGTQYF
TRBJ2-1	TRBV19	TRBD2	few	TGTGCCAGTAGTATAGGAGCGGGGCCCGGTGAGCAGTTCTTC	CASSIGAGPGEQFF
TRBJ1-2	TRBV11-2	TRBD1	NA	TGTGCCAGCAGCTTAGAGACAGGGGTTACTGACTTC	CASSLETGVTDF
TRBJ1-5	TRBV5-6	NA	NA	TGTGCCAGCAGCTTTGCGAGCAATCAGCCCCAGCATTTT	CASSFASNQPQHF
TRBJ1-1	TRBV7-2	NA	NA	TGTGCCAGCAGCGGATACATGGGGGGCACTGAAGCTTTCTTT	CASSGYMGGTEAFF
TRBJ2-5	TRBV5-4	NA	NA	TGTGCCAGCAGAGAGGGACTCCAAGAGACCCAGTACTTC	CASREGLQETQYF
TRBJ2-1	TRBV19	TRBD1	NA	TGTGCCAGTAGTAGATACGGGACAGTTGTCTACAATGAGCAGTTCTTC	CASSRYGTVVYNEQFF
TRBJ1-4	TRBV9	TRBD1	NA	TGTGCCAGCAGCGTAGGGGTATGGTATATTGGTTGGGACAGGGGGAGGCCCGAGCCGGAAAAACTGTTTTTT	CASSVGVWYIGWDRGRPEPEKLFF
TRBJ2-2	TRBV19	NA	NA	TGTGCCAGTAGTGAGGAGGTGGGCGGGGAGCTGTTTTTT	CASSEEVGGELFF